The rows below give T cell receptor beta chains drawn from one sample of a study of T cell responses to AZD1222 COVID-19 vaccine. Produced via immunoSEQ multiplex PCR; TCRdb's table is partial and in-frame only. The sample has some 83,000 clones, 89% seen once. The input for sequencing was peripheral blood, taken 28 days after the second AZD1222 dose. All receptors derive from an adult who received the AZD1222 COVID-19 vaccine. The CDR3 runs from the conserved cysteine through the conserved F or W. A D gene is named only where the DNA matches it firmly. Clone size, where shown, is once, few, many, or a class for clones that have expanded.

TRBV4-1,-,TRBJ1-2,-,TGCGCCAGCAGCACCCTAGGAAGGGGCCCCTCCAACTATGGCTACACCTTC,CASSTLGRGPSNYGYTF
TRBV4-2,-,TRBJ1-6,-,TGTGCCAGCACCAAAGACGAAGCCACTTCACCCCTCCACTTT,CASTKDEATSPLHF
TRBV6-5,once,TRBJ1-2,TRBD1,TGTGCCACCCGGTGGGACAGGGACTATGGCTACACCTTC,CATRWDRDYGYTF
TRBV2,-,TRBJ1-2,TRBD1,TGTGCCAGCCGGGGACAGGGTCATGGCTACACCTTC,CASRGQGHGYTF
TRBV7-8,-,TRBJ2-1,-,TGTGCCAGCAGCTCTCCCCGGGGGGCCAATGAGCAGTTCTTC,CASSSPRGANEQFF
TRBV9,-,TRBJ1-1,-,TGTGCCAGCAGCGGAGGATCGGACGGACACACTGAAGCTTTCTTT,CASSGGSDGHTEAFF
TRBV28,few,TRBJ2-3,-,TGTGCCAGCAGCCCTAGCCTCTTCGATACGCAGTATTTT,CASSPSLFDTQYF
TRBV5-6,-,TRBJ2-1,TRBD2,TGTGCCAGCAGCTCCGTTGCGGGGGGGCCCTACAATGAGCAGTTCTTC,CASSSVAGGPYNEQFF
TRBV14,-,TRBJ1-1,-,TGTGCCAGCTCCGTGATGAAGTCGAACACTGAAGCTTTCTTT,CASSVMKSNTEAFF
TRBV12-3/TRBV12-4,-,TRBJ2-1,-,TGTGCCAGCAGTTTAACTGGTGAGCAGTTCTTC,CASSLTGEQFF
TRBV6-4,-,TRBJ2-1,TRBD2,TGTGCCAGCAGTGAGGCTACTAGCGGACCCTACAATGAGCAGTTCTTC,CASSEATSGPYNEQFF
TRBV14,-,TRBJ2-7,-,TGTGCCAGCAGCGTTATACAGGGTAGCTCCTACGAGCAGTACTTC,CASSVIQGSSYEQYF
TRBV11-1,-,TRBJ2-2,-,TGTGCCAGCAGCCAACTCGAGGGAGCTAGGGTGGAGCTGTTTTTT,CASSQLEGARVELFF
TRBV5-1,-,TRBJ1-1,-,TGCGCCAGCAGCCCCCCGAGGCGCGGCACTGAAGCTTTCTTT,CASSPPRRGTEAFF
TRBV28,-,TRBJ1-5,-,TGTGCCAGCAGTTTCGGGTGGACACCATGGAAGTCATATAGCAATCAGCCCCAGCATTTT,CASSFGWTPWKSYSNQPQHF
TRBV18,-,TRBJ1-1,-,TGTGCCAGCCAAAACGGGGATTGGAACACTGAAGCTTTCTTT,CASQNGDWNTEAFF
TRBV6-5,-,TRBJ1-2,TRBD1,TGTGCCAGCAGTCAGACAGGGACTTATGGCTACACCTTC,CASSQTGTYGYTF
TRBV5-4,-,TRBJ1-1,-,TGTGCCAGCAGCGCTAGCGGGACCGCCACTGAAGCTTTCTTT,CASSASGTATEAFF
TRBV5-6,-,TRBJ1-2,-,TGTGCCAGCAGCTTGTTTGGACAGCCCTTGAGGGGCTACACCTTC,CASSLFGQPLRGYTF
TRBV19,once,TRBJ1-1,-,TGTGCCAGTAGTATGTTCGGGGGCGGTGGAAACACTGAAGCTTTCTTT,CASSMFGGGGNTEAFF
TRBV10-1,-,TRBJ1-1,-,TGCGCCAGCAAGGGCCAACTGAACACTGAAGCTTTCTTT,CASKGQLNTEAFF
TRBV6-5,-,TRBJ1-6,-,TGTGCCAGCAGTAACAACAGGGTTGGTCAATCACCCCTCCACTTT,CASSNNRVGQSPLHF
TRBV3-1/TRBV3-2,-,TRBJ2-1,TRBD1,TGTGCCAGCAGCCAAGATAGATTGGGACAGGGGCAATACAATGAGCAGTTCTTC,CASSQDRLGQGQYNEQFF
TRBV5-4,-,TRBJ2-1,TRBD1,TGTGCCAGCAGTTCCGGACAGGCCAGGGGCAATGAGCAGTTCTTC,CASSSGQARGNEQFF
TRBV4-1,-,TRBJ1-5,TRBD1,TGCGCCAGCAGCCAGGGGCCCCTGACAGGGTGGACTCAGCCCCAGCATTTT,CASSQGPLTGWTQPQHF
TRBV2,-,TRBJ2-1,-,TGTGCCAGCAGTGCATCCTCCGGTGAGCAGTTCTTC,CASSASSGEQFF
TRBV5-1,-,TRBJ1-1,TRBD1,TGCGCCAGCAGCTTGAGTTTTTCCGGGACAGGGCATGGCACTGAAGCTTTCTTT,CASSLSFSGTGHGTEAFF
TRBV15,-,TRBJ2-7,-,TGTGCCACCAGCAGAACTGGACGGGGTGACTACGAGCAGTACTTC,CATSRTGRGDYEQYF
TRBV2,-,TRBJ1-2,-,TGTGCCCGAGACCCCTCAACTTCCTATGGCTACACCTTC,CARDPSTSYGYTF